The clone carrying this T cell receptor (beta chain) was counted only a few times. TCRdb fed the RT-PCR reads into MiXCR, producing one record per CDR3 protein. The sample gives about 680,000 distinct CDR3 sequences, approximately 14% of which show up once; roughly 4% is in the top ten. Germline CDR1 is LNHNV and CDR2 is YYDKDF (reference sequence). CDR3 size: 15 residues. Trimming removed 3 bases from V and 2 bases from J, with 14 bases in between. The sample was memory CD4+ T cells from blood. The chain links TRBV15 to TRBJ2-7; no clear D. This clonotype originated in a female donor in good health, serving as a healthy control. The CDR3 nucleotides read TGTGCCACCAGCAGGGCGGTTATTGGTGCCTACGAGCAGTACTTC. Residues: CATSRAVIGAYEQYF.